Listed here are 10 T cell receptor beta chains from one sample, sequenced in a study of shared T cell receptors in the human thymus. Some clones are missing from TCRdb's copy, which holds only in-frame ones; the method was immunoSEQ multiplex PCR. The table lists some 700,000 clones, around 85% of them singletons. The sample was also linked to a second study, of human thymus T cells.

Sequencing was done on a sample of thymocytes. Every receptor here comes from a girl under two years old with a congenital heart defect.

This chain connects TRBV6-5 to TRBJ2-3, with 9 bases identical to TRBD2. This CDR3 contains 15 residues. V gave up 4 bases and J gave up 4 bases; unmatched junction bases: 6. Germline-derived CDR1 and CDR2 are MNHEY and SVGAGI. CDR3: CASSSTRGGPDTQYF. For the CDR3, the DNA is TGTGCCAGCAGTTCAACGCGGGGGGGCCCAGATACGCAGTATTTT.

The V and J genes are TRBV27 and TRBJ2-7; 7 bases map to TRBD2. The CDR3 is 16 residues long. With V trimmed by 5 bases and J by 6 bases, 16 bases remained unmatched. CDR1 and CDR2 from the germline V gene are MNHEY and SMNVEV (reference sequence). CDR3 coding DNA: TGTGCCAGCAGTCCGCGGGGGTTGGGACGGTCGCCCGAGCAGTACTTC. As protein: CASSPRGLGRSPEQYF.

V and J are TRBV4-2 and TRBJ2-1; 14 bases map to TRBD2. Germline CDR1 and CDR2: LGHNA and YNFKEQ. The CDR3 sequence is 17 residues long. Trimming removed 4 bases from V and 4 bases from J; junction bases left unmatched: 6. The CDR3 bases are TGTGCCAGCAGCCTTGGACTAGCGGGGGGCCTTTACAATGAGCAGTTCTTC. Amino acids: CASSLGLAGGLYNEQFF.

This chain links TRBV7-2 with TRBJ1-2; 8 positions match TRBD1. The V and J ends lost 5 bases and 4 bases, in that order; junction bases with no gene match: 12. There are 16 residues in the CDR3. Germline V gives CDR1 SGHTA, CDR2 FQGNSA. This CDR3 reads CASSPNTGTGTYGYTF. DNA of the CDR3: TGTGCCAGCAGCCCTAATACCGGGACAGGAACCTATGGCTACACCTTC.

This clone was observed once. The rearrangement uses TRBV30 and TRBJ2-7; 8 bases are a match to TRBD1. CDR1 GTSNPN and CDR2 SVGIG come from the germline V gene (reference sequence). The CDR3 loop spans 14 amino acids. J was trimmed by 3 bases and V by 4 bases; bases with no gene match: 8. CDR3 sequence: CAWIKPGQVYEQYF. CDR3 nucleotide sequence: TGTGCCTGGATCAAACCGGGACAGGTCTACGAGCAGTACTTC.

This chain joins TRBV9 and TRBJ1-4; 7 bases align to TRBD1. Unmatched junction bases numbered 4, after V lost 0 bases and J lost 2 bases. The CDR3 runs to 16 residues. CDR1 SGDLS and CDR2 YYNGEE come from the germline V gene. The CDR3 spells CASSVGQGGTNEKLFF. The DNA for the CDR3 is TGTGCCAGCAGCGTAGGACAGGGTGGGACTAATGAAAAACTGTTTTTT.

The chain recombines TRBV4-2 with TRBJ1-5, with 11 bases lining up with TRBD1. CDR1 is LGHNA and CDR2 is YNFKEQ in the germline V gene. The V and J ends lost 0 bases and 4 bases, in that order; junction bases with no gene match: 5. The CDR3 totals 17 residues. CDR3 in amino acids: CASSQDPGTGGNQPQHF. CDR3 DNA sequence: TGTGCCAGCAGCCAAGACCCTGGGACAGGGGGGAATCAGCCCCAGCATTTT.

This chain connects TRBV5-1 to TRBJ2-1; the D is unclear. The V end lost 4 bases, the J end lost 7 bases, and 21 bases lay between the germline ends. The germline V gene has CDR1 SGHRS and CDR2 YFSETQ. There are 16 residues in the CDR3. For the CDR3, the DNA is TGCGCCAGCAGCCCATCTAGTCGCAGACCTACAAATGAGCAGTTCTTC. Its translation: CASSPSSRRPTNEQFF. The whole variable domain, remainder taken from reference TRBV5-1 and TRBJ2-1, is KAGVTQTPRYLIKTRGQQVTLSCSPISGHRSVSWYQQTPGQGLQFLFEYFSETQRNKGNFPGRFSGRQFSNSRSEMNVSTLELGDSALYLCASSPSSRRPTNEQFFGPGTRLTVL.

The V call is TRBV10-2, the J call TRBJ1-6, with D possibly TRBD1 on 6 matching bases. Deletions cut 3 bases from V and 10 bases from J, with 16 bases between. Germline values: CDR1 WSHSY, CDR2 SAAADI. The CDR3 loop spans 15 amino acids. The CDR3 loop reads CASSDFRGGRSPLHF. The CDR3, as DNA: TGCGCCAGCAGTGATTTTAGGGGGGGTCGGTCACCCCTCCACTTT.

A word on this clone: The germline gene is not matched at one end of the junction; a read error may be the cause. Other nucleotide sequences in the sample specify the same CDR3. The chain joins TRBV5-6 to TRBJ1-6, with D possibly TRBD1 on 5 matching bases. Germline V lookup: CDR1 SGHDT, CDR2 YYEEEE. The CDR3 spans 18 residues. DNA for the CDR3: TGTGCCAGCAGCTGCCCCGGACACATGGGGTCCTATAATTCACCCCTTCACTTT. This sequence encodes CASSCPGHMGSYNSPLHF.